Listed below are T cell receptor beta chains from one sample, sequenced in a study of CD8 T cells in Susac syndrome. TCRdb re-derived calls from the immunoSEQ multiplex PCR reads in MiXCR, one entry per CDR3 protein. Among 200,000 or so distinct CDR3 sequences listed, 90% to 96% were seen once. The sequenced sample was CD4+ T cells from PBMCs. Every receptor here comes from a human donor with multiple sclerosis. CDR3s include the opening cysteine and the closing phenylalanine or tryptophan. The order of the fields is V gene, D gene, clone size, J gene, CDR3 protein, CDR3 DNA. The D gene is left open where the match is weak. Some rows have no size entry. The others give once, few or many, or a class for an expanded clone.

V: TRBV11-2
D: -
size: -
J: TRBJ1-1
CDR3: CASSLVLNTEAFF
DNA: TGTGCCAGCAGCTTAGTCCTGAACACTGAAGCTTTCTTT

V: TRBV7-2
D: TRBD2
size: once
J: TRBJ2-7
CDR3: CASSSPGLAASEQYF
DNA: TGTGCCAGCAGCTCCCCGGGACTAGCGGCATCCGAGCAGTACTTC

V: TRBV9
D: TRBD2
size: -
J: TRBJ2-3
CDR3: CASSVGASGPANTQYF
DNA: TGTGCCAGCAGCGTAGGAGCTAGCGGCCCCGCGAATACGCAGTATTTT

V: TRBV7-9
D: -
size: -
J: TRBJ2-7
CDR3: CASSLPGFTEQYF
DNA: TGTGCCAGCAGCTTACCCGGATTCACCGAGCAGTACTTC

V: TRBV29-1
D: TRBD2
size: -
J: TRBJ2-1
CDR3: CSVVLGEGTYNEQFF
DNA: TGCAGCGTTGTTTTGGGGGAGGGGACCTACAATGAGCAGTTCTTC

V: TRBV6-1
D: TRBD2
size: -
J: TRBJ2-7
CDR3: CASRSGLAGGPGEQYF
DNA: TGTGCCAGCAGATCGGGACTAGCGGGGGGGCCTGGCGAGCAGTACTTC

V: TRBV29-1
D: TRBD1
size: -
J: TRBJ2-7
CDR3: CSVEVDRGSFYEQYF
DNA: TGCAGCGTTGAAGTAGACAGGGGAAGTTTCTACGAGCAGTACTTC

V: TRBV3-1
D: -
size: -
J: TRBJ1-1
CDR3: CASSRAMDAFF
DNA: TGTGCCAGCAGCCGGGCGATGGACGCTTTCTTT

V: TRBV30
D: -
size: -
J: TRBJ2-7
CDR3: CAWTTGELWREQYF
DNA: TGTGCCTGGACGACGGGAGAACTCTGGCGCGAGCAGTACTTC

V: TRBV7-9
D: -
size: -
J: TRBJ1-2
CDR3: CASSLGAGPLGYTF
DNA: TGTGCCAGCAGCTTAGGTGCGGGGCCTTTGGGCTACACCTTC

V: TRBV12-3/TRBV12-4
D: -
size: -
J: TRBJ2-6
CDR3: CASSTSSGANVLTF
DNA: TGTGCCAGCAGCACAAGCTCTGGGGCCAACGTCCTGACTTTC

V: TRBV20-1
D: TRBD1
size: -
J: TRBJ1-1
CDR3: CSAREGTANTEAFF
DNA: TGCAGTGCTAGAGAGGGGACAGCGAACACTGAAGCTTTCTTT

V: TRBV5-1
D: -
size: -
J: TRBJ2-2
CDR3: CASSLEKVVTGELFF
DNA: TGCGCCAGCAGCTTGGAGAAGGTGGTCACCGGGGAGCTGTTTTTT

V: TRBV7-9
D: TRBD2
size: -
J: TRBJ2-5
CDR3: CASSAGTSGPTQYF
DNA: TGTGCCAGCAGCGCCGGGACTAGCGGGCCGACCCAGTACTTC

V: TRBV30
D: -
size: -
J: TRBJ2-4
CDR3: CAWSGQASPKNIQYF
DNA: TGTGCCTGGAGTGGGCAGGCTTCCCCCAAAAACATTCAGTACTTC

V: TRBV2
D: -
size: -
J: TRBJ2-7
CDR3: CASRGGGYSYEQYF
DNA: TGTGCCAGCAGGGGTGGAGGGTACTCCTACGAGCAGTACTTC

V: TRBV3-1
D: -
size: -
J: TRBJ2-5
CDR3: CATGGTGETQYF
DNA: TGTGCGACGGGTGGTACGGGTGAGACCCAGTACTTC

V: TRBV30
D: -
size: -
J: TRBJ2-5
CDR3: CAWNRQTQETQYF
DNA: TGTGCCTGGAACAGACAGACCCAAGAGACCCAGTACTTC

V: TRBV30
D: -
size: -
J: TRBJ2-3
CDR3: CAWRRWTSGVGTDTQYF
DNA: TGTGCCTGGAGGAGGTGGACTTCCGGGGTTGGCACAGATACGCAGTATTTT

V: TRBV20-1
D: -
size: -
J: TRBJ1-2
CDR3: CSATGGWRTYGYTF
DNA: TGCAGTGCCACGGGGGGGTGGCGAACCTATGGCTACACCTTC

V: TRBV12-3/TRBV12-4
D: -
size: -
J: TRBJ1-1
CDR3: CASTFRGGETEAFF
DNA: TGTGCCAGCACCTTCAGGGGTGGGGAAACTGAAGCTTTCTTT

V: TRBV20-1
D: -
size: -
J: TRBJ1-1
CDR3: CSARPSMNTEAFF
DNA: TGCAGTGCTAGGCCCAGTATGAACACTGAAGCTTTCTTT

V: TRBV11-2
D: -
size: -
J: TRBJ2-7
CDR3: CASSTINRGRNVPYEQYF
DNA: TGTGCCAGCAGCACAATCAACCGGGGGCGAAACGTACCCTACGAGCAGTACTTC

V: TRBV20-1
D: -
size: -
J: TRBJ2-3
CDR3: CSARDPASTDTQYF
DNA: TGCAGTGCTAGAGACCCAGCGAGCACAGATACGCAGTATTTT

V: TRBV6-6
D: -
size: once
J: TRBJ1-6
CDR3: CASSLQGGSYNSPLHF
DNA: TGTGCCAGCAGTTTACAGGGAGGCTCCTATAATTCACCCCTCCACTTT

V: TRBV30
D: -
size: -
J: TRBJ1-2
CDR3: CAWRPGRNYGYTF
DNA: TGTGCCTGGAGACCGGGACGGAACTATGGCTACACCTTC

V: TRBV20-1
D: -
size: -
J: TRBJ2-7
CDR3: CSASRGYSYEQYF
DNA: TGCAGTGCTAGCAGGGGATATTCGTACGAGCAGTACTTC

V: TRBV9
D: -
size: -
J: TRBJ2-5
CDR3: CASSVGSAGETQYF
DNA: TGTGCCAGCAGCGTAGGATCGGCGGGGGAGACCCAGTACTTC

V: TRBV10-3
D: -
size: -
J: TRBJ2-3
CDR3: CASKGGADTQYF
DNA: TGTGCCTCCAAGGGCGGGGCAGATACGCAGTATTTT

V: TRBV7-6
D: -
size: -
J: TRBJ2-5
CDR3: CASSLGRDPETQYF
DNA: TGTGCCAGCAGCTTAGGGCGGGACCCTGAGACCCAGTACTTC

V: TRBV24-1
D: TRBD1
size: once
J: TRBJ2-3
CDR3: CATSDPGQAPDTQYF
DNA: TGTGCCACCAGTGACCCGGGACAGGCCCCAGATACGCAGTATTTT

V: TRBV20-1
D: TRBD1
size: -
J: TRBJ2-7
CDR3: CSASRDRGHEQYF
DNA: TGCAGTGCTAGCCGGGACAGGGGACACGAGCAGTACTTC

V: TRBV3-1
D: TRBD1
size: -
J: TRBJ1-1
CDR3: CASSQLDRGRRNGAFF
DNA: TGTGCCAGCAGCCAATTGGACAGGGGCCGGCGAAATGGGGCTTTCTTT

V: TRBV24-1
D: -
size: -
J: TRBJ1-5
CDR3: CATSWGSNQPQHF
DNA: TGTGCCACCAGTTGGGGGAGCAATCAGCCCCAGCATTTT

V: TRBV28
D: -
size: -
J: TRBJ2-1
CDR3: CASRRGGGYEQFF
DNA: TGTGCCAGCAGGAGGGGAGGGGGCTATGAGCAGTTCTTC

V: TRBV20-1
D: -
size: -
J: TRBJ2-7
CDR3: CSASLTGWEQYF
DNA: TGCAGTGCTAGCCTGACCGGCTGGGAGCAGTACTTC

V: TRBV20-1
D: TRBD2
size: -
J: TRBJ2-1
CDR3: CSAPFSGGAGEQFF
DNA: TGCAGTGCTCCCTTTAGCGGGGGGGCAGGGGAGCAGTTCTTC

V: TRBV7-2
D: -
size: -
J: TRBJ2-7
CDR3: CASSRDTRSYEQYF
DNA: TGTGCCAGCAGTCGCGACACCAGATCCTACGAGCAGTACTTC

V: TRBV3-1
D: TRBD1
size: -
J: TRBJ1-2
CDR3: CASSHPGQAWGYTF
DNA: TGTGCCAGCAGCCATCCTGGACAGGCTTGGGGCTACACCTTC

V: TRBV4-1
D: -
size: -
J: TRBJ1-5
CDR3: CASSRAGTRDQPQHF
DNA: TGCGCCAGCAGCCGGGCAGGGACACGGGATCAGCCCCAGCATTTT

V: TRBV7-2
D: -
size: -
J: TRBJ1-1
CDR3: CASSLGQGRVTEAFF
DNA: TGTGCCAGCAGCTTAGGCCAGGGTAGAGTCACTGAAGCTTTCTTT

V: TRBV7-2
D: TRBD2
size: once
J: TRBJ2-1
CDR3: CASSFLAGARGQFF
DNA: TGTGCCAGCAGCTTCCTAGCGGGGGCGCGGGGGCAGTTCTTC

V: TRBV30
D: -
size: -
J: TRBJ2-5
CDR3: CAWSPGLETQYF
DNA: TGTGCCTGGAGCCCGGGGCTAGAGACCCAGTACTTC

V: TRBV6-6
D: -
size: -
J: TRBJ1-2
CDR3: CASSAVRGYTF
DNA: TGTGCCAGCTCGGCCGTGCGGGGCTACACCTTC

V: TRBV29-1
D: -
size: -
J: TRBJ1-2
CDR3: CSAQQPGGYTF
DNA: TGCAGCGCCCAACAACCGGGGGGCTACACCTTC

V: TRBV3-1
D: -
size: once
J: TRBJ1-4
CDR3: CASSYSGEKLFF
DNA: TGTGCCAGCAGCTATTCCGGTGAAAAACTGTTTTTT

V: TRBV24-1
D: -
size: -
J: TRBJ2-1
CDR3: CATSDSSSYNEQFF
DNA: TGTGCCACCAGTGACTCGAGCTCCTACAATGAGCAGTTCTTC

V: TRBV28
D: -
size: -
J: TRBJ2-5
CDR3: CASSSSFVTQYF
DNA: TGTGCCAGCAGTTCCAGTTTTGTGACCCAGTACTTC

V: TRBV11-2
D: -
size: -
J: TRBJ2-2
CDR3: CASSLLNTGELFF
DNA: TGTGCCAGCAGCTTACTGAACACCGGGGAGCTGTTTTTT

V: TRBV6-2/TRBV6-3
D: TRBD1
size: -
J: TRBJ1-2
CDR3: CASSYSGGGVKNYGYTF
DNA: TGTGCCAGCAGTTACTCAGGAGGGGGCGTAAAGAACTATGGCTACACCTTC

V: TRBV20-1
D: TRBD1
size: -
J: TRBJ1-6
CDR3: CSAEGDREVSHSPLHF
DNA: TGCAGTGCGGAGGGGGACAGGGAGGTCTCACATTCACCCCTCCACTTT

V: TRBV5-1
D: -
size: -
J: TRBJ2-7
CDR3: CASSLEKGLAYEQYF
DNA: TGCGCCAGCAGCTTGGAAAAAGGGTTGGCCTACGAGCAGTACTTC

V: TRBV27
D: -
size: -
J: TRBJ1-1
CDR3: CASSFRVSADTEAFF
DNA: TGTGCCAGCAGTTTTAGGGTTTCCGCGGACACTGAAGCTTTCTTT

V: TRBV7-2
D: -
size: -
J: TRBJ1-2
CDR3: CASIPDPARRGYTF
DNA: TGTGCCAGCATCCCAGACCCAGCGAGGAGAGGCTACACCTTC

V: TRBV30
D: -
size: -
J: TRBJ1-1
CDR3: CAWSVLMARGEAFF
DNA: TGTGCCTGGAGTGTACTAATGGCAAGGGGAGAAGCTTTCTTT